The rows below give T cell receptor beta chains drawn from one sample of a study of sequential checkpoint blockade in melanoma. Only in-frame clones appear in the TCRdb table, and some are missing; sequencing was by immunoSEQ multiplex PCR. The sample shows around 3,600 clones, about 45% of them seen only once. Sequencing was performed on CD8+ T cells sorted from blood (inferred from file names), taken from a patient given nivolumab and ipilimumab in sequence. All receptors come from a human donor with melanoma. Both conserved end residues are part of each CDR3. A D gene is named only where the DNA matches it firmly. The listing skips clone size in some rows; elsewhere it reads once, few, many or a size class.

d_gene	v_gene	j_gene	abundance	CDR3aa	CDR3nt
TRBD1	TRBV18	TRBJ1-1	-	CASSSRQGRRTEAFF	TGTGCCAGCTCAAGTCGACAGGGAAGAAGGACTGAAGCTTTCTTT
TRBD2	TRBV18	TRBJ2-7	-	CASSLSASGIFYEQYF	TGTGCCAGCTCACTTTCGGCTAGCGGGATCTTTTACGAGCAGTACTTC
-	TRBV5-4	TRBJ2-7	large	CASSLEGHSSYEQYF	TGTGCCAGCAGCTTGGAAGGACACAGCTCCTACGAGCAGTACTTC
TRBD2	TRBV6-5	TRBJ2-1	-	CASSYGAGGSEQFF	TGTGCCAGCAGTTATGGAGCGGGAGGGAGTGAGCAGTTCTTC
-	TRBV4-2	TRBJ1-2	-	CASSQEREILANYGYTF	TGTGCCAGCAGCCAAGAAAGAGAGATCTTAGCTAACTATGGCTACACCTTC
-	TRBV27	TRBJ2-7	-	CASSSGAHYEQYF	TGTGCCAGCAGCTCTGGGGCCCACTACGAGCAGTACTTC
TRBD2	TRBV4-2	TRBJ2-7	few	CASSQEALAGGITYEQYF	TGTGCCAGCAGCCAAGAAGCCCTAGCGGGAGGGATAACGTACGAGCAGTACTTC
-	TRBV6-6	TRBJ1-5	few	CASSIDQPQHF	TGTGCCAGCAGTATAGATCAGCCCCAGCATTTT
-	TRBV15	TRBJ2-7	-	CATSREDQGPDEQYF	TGTGCCACCAGCAGAGAAGATCAGGGTCCCGACGAGCAGTACTTC
TRBD1	TRBV10-3	TRBJ2-7	few	CAIQRAGQGREQYF	TGTGCCATTCAGAGGGCGGGACAGGGGCGCGAGCAGTACTTC
TRBD1	TRBV7-9	TRBJ1-2	-	CASSLVKDRGWGGYTF	TGTGCCAGCAGCTTAGTAAAAGACAGGGGATGGGGCGGCTACACCTTC
TRBD1	TRBV4-2	TRBJ1-6	-	CASSQDRGQWGQPLHF	TGTGCCAGCAGCCAAGATAGGGGGCAGTGGGGGCAACCCCTCCACTTT
-	TRBV4-3	TRBJ1-6	-	CASSQDSGSSYNSPLHF	TGCGCCAGCAGCCAAGATTCGGGAAGCTCCTATAATTCACCCCTCCACTTT
-	TRBV7-9	TRBJ2-7	few	CASSLGREQYF	TGTGCCAGCAGCTTGGGGAGGGAGCAGTACTTC
-	TRBV7-8	TRBJ2-7	-	CASTTSRGRDEQYF	TGTGCCAGCACTACCAGCAGGGGCAGGGACGAGCAGTACTTC
-	TRBV4-2	TRBJ2-1	-	CASSQGVPSSYNEQFF	TGTGCCAGCAGCCAAGGAGTTCCGAGCTCCTACAATGAGCAGTTCTTC
-	TRBV9	TRBJ2-7	medium-sized	CASSVEGISYEQYF	TGTGCCAGCAGCGTAGAGGGGATCTCCTACGAGCAGTACTTC
TRBD1	TRBV30	TRBJ1-1	-	CAWSAGGTEAFF	TGTGCCTGGAGCGCAGGGGGCACTGAAGCTTTCTTT
TRBD2	TRBV30	TRBJ2-1	-	CAWSVVSGAASGSNEQFF	TGTGCCTGGAGTGTGGTCTCCGGGGCGGCTAGCGGGAGCAATGAGCAGTTCTTC
-	TRBV5-6	TRBJ1-1	few	CASSLVQGEAFF	TGTGCCAGCAGCTTGGTACAGGGTGAAGCTTTCTTT
-	TRBV4-1	TRBJ1-3	-	CASSQVVGVMTGNTIYF	TGCGCCAGCAGCCAAGTGGTAGGGGTGATGACTGGAAACACCATATATTTT
-	TRBV9	TRBJ1-2	-	CASSTNRQTNYGYTF	TGTGCCAGCAGCACGAACCGACAGACTAACTATGGCTACACCTTC
-	TRBV7-9	TRBJ2-7	-	CASSRYGPTYEQYF	TGTGCCAGCAGCCGTTACGGTCCAACCTACGAGCAGTACTTC
TRBD1	TRBV2	TRBJ2-7	-	CASSEGQGTYEQYF	TGTGCCAGCAGTGAAGGACAGGGGACCTACGAGCAGTACTTC
-	TRBV19	TRBJ1-1	-	CASRIGTLEAFF	TGTGCCAGTAGAATCGGGACACTTGAAGCTTTCTTT
-	TRBV5-8	TRBJ1-5	-	CASSLVVGFSNQPQHF	TGTGCCAGCAGCTTGGTCGTTGGCTTTAGCAATCAGCCCCAGCATTTT
TRBD2	TRBV19	TRBJ2-7	medium-sized	CASSIVSGTSGGASHEQYF	TGTGCCAGTAGTATAGTCTCCGGGACTAGCGGGGGGGCCTCCCACGAGCAGTACTTC
-	TRBV28	TRBJ1-4	few	CASRGRFEKLFF	TGTGCCAGCAGAGGGAGGTTTGAAAAACTGTTTTTT
TRBD1	TRBV28	TRBJ2-7	-	CASSTDRVSYEQYF	TGTGCCAGCAGCACTGACAGGGTCTCCTACGAGCAGTACTTC
-	TRBV6-5	TRBJ1-1	-	CASSYSIRGTEAFF	TGTGCCAGCAGTTACTCGATCAGGGGCACTGAAGCTTTCTTT
TRBD1	TRBV7-8	TRBJ2-7	-	CASSSGTGYEQYF	TGTGCCAGCAGTTCCGGGACAGGCTACGAGCAGTACTTC
-	TRBV4-3	TRBJ2-7	-	CASSQGTDEQYF	TGCGCCAGCAGCCAAGGTACAGACGAGCAGTACTTC
-	TRBV5-1	TRBJ2-7	-	CASSLSDEGYEQYF	TGCGCCAGCAGCTTGAGTGATGAGGGATACGAGCAGTACTTC
TRBD2	TRBV7-2	TRBJ2-7	-	CASSLRGDYEQYF	TGTGCCAGCAGCCTCCGGGGGGATTACGAGCAGTACTTC
-	TRBV7-3	TRBJ1-4	many	CASSAGFLNEKLFF	TGTGCCAGCAGCGCAGGGTTTCTGAATGAAAAACTGTTTTTT
TRBD1	TRBV5-4	TRBJ1-1	-	CASSPRSGGHTEAFF	TGTGCCAGCAGCCCCCGGTCAGGGGGTCACACTGAAGCTTTCTTT
TRBD1	TRBV5-4	TRBJ2-7	-	CASSPPPAQGVYYEQYF	TGTGCCAGCAGCCCTCCGCCCGCCCAGGGGGTTTACTACGAGCAGTACTTC
TRBD1	TRBV7-8	TRBJ1-5	-	CASSFNRGPKQPQHF	TGTGCCAGCAGCTTTAACAGGGGGCCGAAGCAGCCCCAGCATTTT
-	TRBV9	TRBJ1-5	few	CASSVDRNQPQHF	TGTGCCAGCAGCGTAGATCGTAATCAGCCCCAGCATTTT
-	TRBV7-9	TRBJ1-2	medium-sized	CASSYPYDSNYGYTF	TGTGCCAGCAGCTACCCTTACGACAGTAACTATGGCTACACCTTC
TRBD1	TRBV5-4	TRBJ1-2	-	CASRFTGGGYGYTF	TGTGCCAGCAGGTTTACAGGGGGCGGCTATGGCTACACCTTC
TRBD1	TRBV30	TRBJ1-2	few	CAWQGAGGYTF	TGTGCCTGGCAGGGGGCTGGCGGCTACACCTTC
-	TRBV7-6	TRBJ1-4	-	CASSLISSTNEKLFF	TGTGCCAGCAGCTTGATTAGTTCAACTAATGAAAAACTGTTTTTT
-	TRBV28	TRBJ1-1	-	CASSLDSLNTEAFF	TGTGCCAGCAGTTTAGACAGCTTGAACACTGAAGCTTTCTTT
-	TRBV19	TRBJ1-1	few	CASSIPGSINTEAFF	TGTGCCAGTAGTATTCCAGGGTCCATTAACACTGAAGCTTTCTTT
-	TRBV7-6	TRBJ2-2	few	CASSSDTLVGEAGELFF	TGTGCCAGCAGCTCAGATACCCTAGTGGGAGAGGCCGGGGAGCTGTTTTTT
-	TRBV23-1	TRBJ2-7	-	CASSQSSTRQALSYEQYF	TGCGCCAGCAGTCAATCGTCCACCAGACAGGCTCTCTCCTACGAGCAGTACTTC
-	TRBV28	TRBJ2-7	-	CASSSDRSSYEQYF	TGTGCCAGCAGTTCCGACAGGTCTTCCTACGAGCAGTACTTC
-	TRBV30	TRBJ1-1	-	CAWSSVADTEAFF	TGTGCCTGGAGTTCAGTAGCGGACACTGAAGCTTTCTTT
TRBD1	TRBV7-3	TRBJ1-6	-	CASSLTGTGARNNSPLHF	TGTGCCAGCAGCTTAACGGGGACAGGAGCTCGGAATAATTCACCCCTCCACTTT
TRBD2	TRBV11-2	TRBJ2-7	-	CASSSASGRGPYEQYF	TGTGCCAGCAGCTCGGCTAGCGGGAGGGGACCCTACGAGCAGTACTTC
TRBD2	TRBV9	TRBJ2-7	-	CASSVGDSGTYEQYF	TGTGCCAGCAGCGTAGGAGATAGCGGGACCTACGAGCAGTACTTC
-	TRBV7-9	TRBJ1-1	-	CASSLGYGGHETEAFF	TGTGCCAGCAGCTTAGGGTACGGGGGGCATGAAACTGAAGCTTTCTTT
TRBD1	TRBV19	TRBJ2-7	-	CASSMGTGSPYEQYF	TGTGCCAGTAGTATGGGGACAGGGTCCCCCTACGAGCAGTACTTC